This section outlines one T cell receptor (beta chain) sequence together with its context. Antigen unknown. The entry originates in a study of blood T cells in healthy people across ages. A second PCR of roughly 7 to 11 cycles used a sample-barcoded 5' primer and a J-beta primer mix. Every cDNA molecule bore a tag from a template-switch adaptor containing 12 random nucleotides. A minimum of 2.5 million CDR3-containing paired-end reads was obtained for each sample. TCRdb reprocessed the 5' RACE reads via MiXCR and lists one record per CDR3 protein. The profile covers about 1.8 million distinct CDR3 sequences, with around 48% appearing a single time and less than 2.5% taken by the ten largest. Whole-study results and caveats: Naive and antigen-experienced cells could not be conclusively compared, given unsorted PBMCs. Fewer expanded clones and more diversity marked long-lived versus aged donors.

The specimen sequenced was blood. The TCR comes from a woman in her thirties or forties in good health.

The CDR3 coding sequence is TGCGCCAGCAGCCAAGATTGGCAGGGAACAAATGAGCAGTTCTTC. This encodes CASSQDWQGTNEQFF. The chain couples TRBV4-1 to TRBJ2-1; perhaps TRBD1 as D (5 bases). The CDR3 is 15 amino acids. Germline V gives CDR1 MGHRA, CDR2 YSYEKL. Trimming pared 0 bases from V and 7 bases from J, leaving 13 bases between.